Listed below are T cell receptor beta chains from one sample, sequenced in a study of T cells after yellow fever vaccination. TCRdb processed the 5' RACE reads anew with MiXCR; each CDR3 protein has one entry. The data contain 95,000 to 150,000 distinct CDR3 sequences, 12% to 15% of them seen just once; the ten biggest clones take up roughly 43%. The starting material was CD8+ T cells sorted from PBMCs, obtained 5 days after the yellow fever booster vaccination. Receptor source: a man younger than 35 who received the YFV17D yellow fever vaccine. Both conserved end residues are part of each CDR3.

v_call,j_call,cdr3_aa
TRBV4-1,TRBJ2-7,CASSQGGGTYEQYF
TRBV29-1,TRBJ1-2,CSVTPMRAAYGYTF
TRBV28,TRBJ2-5,CASSLDGSQETQYF
TRBV12-3/TRBV12-4,TRBJ2-7,CASSLDQSYEQYF
TRBV5-4,TRBJ1-1,CASSLGQTPEAFF
TRBV12-3/TRBV12-4,TRBJ2-1,CASSLGTYNEQFF
TRBV5-1,TRBJ1-1,CASSLLGANTEAFF
TRBV6-2/TRBV6-3,TRBJ1-2,CASSYGVGIDRPPTF
TRBV5-5,TRBJ2-4,CASSPEAGVEAKNIQYF
TRBV29-1,TRBJ1-1,CSGTPGGGNTEAFF
TRBV4-1,TRBJ1-1,CASSQGDGETDTEAFF
TRBV27,TRBJ2-5,CASSLQGAEETQYF
TRBV7-2,TRBJ2-5,CASSLVYRQGQETQYF
TRBV29-1,TRBJ2-1,CSSHRAASYNEQFF
TRBV6-6,TRBJ2-2,CASSYSREVTGELFF